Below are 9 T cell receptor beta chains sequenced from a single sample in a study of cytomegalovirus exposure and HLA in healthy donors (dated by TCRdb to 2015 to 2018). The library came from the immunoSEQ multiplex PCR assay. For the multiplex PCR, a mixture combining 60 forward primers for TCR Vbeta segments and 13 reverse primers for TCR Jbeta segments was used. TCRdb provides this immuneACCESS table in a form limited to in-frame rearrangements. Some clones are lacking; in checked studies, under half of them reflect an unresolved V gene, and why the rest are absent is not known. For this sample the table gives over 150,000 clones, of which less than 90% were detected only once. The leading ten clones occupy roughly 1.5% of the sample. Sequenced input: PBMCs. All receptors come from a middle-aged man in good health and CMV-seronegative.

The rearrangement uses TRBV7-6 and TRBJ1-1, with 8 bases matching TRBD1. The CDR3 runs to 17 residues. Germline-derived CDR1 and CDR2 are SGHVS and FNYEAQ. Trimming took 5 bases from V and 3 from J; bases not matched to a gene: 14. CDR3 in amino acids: CASSPSVTGGKDTEAFF. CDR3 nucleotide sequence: TGTGCCAGCAGCCCAAGCGTCACAGGGGGTAAGGACACTGAAGCTTTCTTT.

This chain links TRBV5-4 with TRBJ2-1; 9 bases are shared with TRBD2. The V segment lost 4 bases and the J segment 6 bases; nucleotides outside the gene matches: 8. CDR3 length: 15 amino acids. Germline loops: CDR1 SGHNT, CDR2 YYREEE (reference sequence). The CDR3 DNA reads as TGTGCCAGCAGCACCGGGACTAGCCGCGGCAATGAGCAGTTCTTC. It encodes CASSTGTSRGNEQFF.

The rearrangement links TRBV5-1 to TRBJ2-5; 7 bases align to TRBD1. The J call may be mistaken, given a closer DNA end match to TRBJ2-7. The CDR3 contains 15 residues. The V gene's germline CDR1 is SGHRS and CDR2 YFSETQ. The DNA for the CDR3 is TGCGCCAGCAGCTTGGGACAGGGCGCCTTGCACGAGCAGTACTTC. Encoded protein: CASSLGQGALHEQYF.

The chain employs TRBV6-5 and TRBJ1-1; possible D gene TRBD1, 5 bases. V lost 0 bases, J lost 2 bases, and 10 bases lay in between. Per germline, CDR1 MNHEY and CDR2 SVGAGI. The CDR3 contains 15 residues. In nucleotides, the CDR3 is TGTGCCAGCAGTTACTCCCAGGGTCGCAACACTGAAGCTTTCTTT. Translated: CASSYSQGRNTEAFF.

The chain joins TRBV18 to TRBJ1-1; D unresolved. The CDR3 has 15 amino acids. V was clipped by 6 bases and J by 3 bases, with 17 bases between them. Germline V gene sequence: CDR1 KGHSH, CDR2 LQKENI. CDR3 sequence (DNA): TGTGCCAGCTCTCGCACGTCGAGGAAGGACACTGAAGCTTTCTTT. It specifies CASSRTSRKDTEAFF.

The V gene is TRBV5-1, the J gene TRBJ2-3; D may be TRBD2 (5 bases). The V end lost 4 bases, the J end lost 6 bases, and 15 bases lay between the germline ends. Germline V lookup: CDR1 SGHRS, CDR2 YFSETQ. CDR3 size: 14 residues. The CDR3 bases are TGCGCCAGCAGCACCCGGGGATCTCCGGATACGCAGTATTTT. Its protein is CASSTRGSPDTQYF. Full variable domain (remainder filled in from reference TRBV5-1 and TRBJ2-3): KAGVTQTPRYLIKTRGQQVTLSCSPISGHRSVSWYQQTPGQGLQFLFEYFSETQRNKGNFPGRFSGRQFSNSRSEMNVSTLELGDSALYLCASSTRGSPDTQYFGPGTRLTVL.

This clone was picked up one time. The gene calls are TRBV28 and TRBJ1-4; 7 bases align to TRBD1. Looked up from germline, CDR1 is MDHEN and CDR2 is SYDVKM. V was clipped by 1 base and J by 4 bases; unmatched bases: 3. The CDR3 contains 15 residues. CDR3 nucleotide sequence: TGTGCCAGCAGTTTATCCCAGGGGGTTAATGAAAAACTGTTTTTT. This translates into CASSLSQGVNEKLFF.

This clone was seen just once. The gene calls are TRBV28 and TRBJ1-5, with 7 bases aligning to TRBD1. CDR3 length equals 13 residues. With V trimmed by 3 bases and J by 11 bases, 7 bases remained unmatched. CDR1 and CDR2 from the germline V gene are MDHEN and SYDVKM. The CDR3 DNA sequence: TGTGCCAGCAGTTTCAACACAGGGGCGGCCCAGCATTTT. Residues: CASSFNTGAAQHF.

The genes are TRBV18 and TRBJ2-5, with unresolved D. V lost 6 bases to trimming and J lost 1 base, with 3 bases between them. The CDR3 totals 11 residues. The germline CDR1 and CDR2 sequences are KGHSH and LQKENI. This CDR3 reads CASSAQETQYF. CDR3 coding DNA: TGTGCCAGCTCGGCCCAAGAGACCCAGTACTTC.